Listed here are 16 T cell receptor beta chains from one sample, sequenced in a study of beta chain features in type 1 diabetes. All of the isolated RNA was reverse transcribed, so expressed TCRB transcripts were sequenced. Assay used: immunoSEQ multiplex PCR; TCRdb lists only in-frame clones, some missing. Of about 230,000 clones listed, around 10% are singletons. The sequencing sample was made of naive CD4+ T cells from blood. All receptors come from a woman between 18 and 29 years old in good health.

The J gene is TRBJ2-1, the V gene TRBV10-1; D not certain. The CDR3 sequence is 11 residues long. The V gene's germline CDR1 is WNHNN and CDR2 SYGVQD (reference sequence). The ends were cut back, 4 bases at V and 5 bases at J, with 3 bases in the middle. CDR3 protein: CASSADNEQFF. The CDR3 DNA sequence: TGCGCCAGCAGTGCAGACAATGAGCAGTTCTTC.

This clone was recorded once. V usage is TRBV9 and J usage is TRBJ1-1; TRBD1 aligns across 8 bases. The ends lost 3 bases at V and 3 bases at J; junction bases unmatched: 7. CDR3 length equals 15 residues. Germline values: CDR1 SGDLS, CDR2 YYNGEE. The CDR3 loop is CASSAQGASDTEAFF. The CDR3 DNA is TGTGCCAGCAGCGCCCAGGGGGCGTCGGACACTGAAGCTTTCTTT.

Here the CDR3 reads CASSYSSMTAYEQYF. CDR3 nucleotides: TGTGCCAGCAGTTACTCGTCCATGACAGCCTACGAGCAGTACTTC. J is TRBJ2-7 and V is TRBV6-5; weak D call: TRBD1 (5 bases). V was shortened by 0 bases and J by 2 bases, with 11 bases between the two germline ends. The germline V gene has CDR1 MNHEY and CDR2 SVGAGI. This CDR3 contains 15 residues.

The chain employs TRBV29-1 and TRBJ2-5; weak D call: TRBD1 (6 bases). This CDR3 comprises 13 residues. Germline CDR1 SQVTM, CDR2 ANQGSEA. Trimming shortened V by 6 bases and J by 2 bases, and 13 bases separated the two germline ends. CDR3 sequence reads: CSVQGLLQETQYF. In DNA form, the CDR3 reads TGCAGCGTGCAGGGGTTACTTCAAGAGACCCAGTACTTC.

The chain uses TRBV6-5 and TRBJ2-5; TRBD1 aligns across 10 bases. This CDR3 comprises 14 residues. From germline, CDR1 is MNHEY and CDR2 SVGAGI. V lost 3 bases and J lost 6; bases outside the gene matches: 4. For the CDR3, the DNA is TGTGCCAGCAGTTATGTGGACAGGGGGAAGACCCAGTACTTC. The encoded protein is CASSYVDRGKTQYF.

The chain recombines TRBV5-1 with TRBJ2-1, with TRBD1 matching 7 bases. In germline, CDR1 is SGHRS, CDR2 YFSETQ. CDR3 length equals 13 residues. J lost 6 bases, V lost 5 bases, and 5 bases had no gene match. The CDR3 nucleotides read TGCGCCAGCAGTCTGGACAGGTTCAATGAGCAGTTCTTC. Translation: CASSLDRFNEQFF.

This clone was recorded a few times. The J gene is TRBJ2-1, the V gene TRBV9, with 7 bases lining up with TRBD2. V trimming: 5 bases; J trimming: 4 bases; junction bases outside the gene matches: 9. CDR3 length equals 15 residues. The germline CDR1 and CDR2 sequences are SGDLS and YYNGEE. The CDR3 loop reads CASSATGGGYNEQFF. The CDR3 DNA reads TGTGCCAGCAGTGCTACTGGCGGGGGTTACAATGAGCAGTTCTTC.

This clone turned up a few times. Additional DNA sequences in this sample encode the identical CDR3. The chain couples TRBV30 to TRBJ2-1; D may be TRBD2 (7 bases). V lost 8 bases, J lost 9 bases, and 17 bases lay in between. The CDR3 has 12 residues. Germline V gene lookup returns CDR1 GTSNPN and CDR2 SVGIG (reference sequence). The CDR3 protein is CARGAGAGEQFF. CDR3 bases: TGTGCCCGAGGGGCGGGGGCGGGTGAGCAGTTCTTC.

This clone has a handful of counts. The CDR3 reads CASSPGGYRASTDTQYF. CDR3 nucleotide sequence: TGTGCCAGCAGCCCGGGTGGTTACAGGGCTAGCACAGATACGCAGTATTTT. The chain links TRBV4-2 to TRBJ2-3, with a tentative D call TRBD1 (6 bases). V gave up 4 bases and J gave up 0 bases, with 17 bases separating them. The CDR3 covers 17 residues. Germline V CDR1 and CDR2: LGHNA, YNFKEQ.

V gene TRBV9 combines with J gene TRBJ1-1, with D uncertain. CDR3 length equals 15 residues. Germline lookup yields CDR1 SGDLS and CDR2 YYNGEE. The V end was cut by 1 base, the J end by 4 bases, with 14 bases between. As DNA, the CDR3 is TGTGCCAGCAGCGTAATTCCGGGTCCGGGCACTGAAGCTTTCTTT. Its translation is CASSVIPGPGTEAFF.

This clone has just a few counts. The V and J genes are TRBV27 and TRBJ1-5; TRBD1 matches 8 bases. The CDR3 length is 15 residues. The germline V gene encodes CDR1 MNHEY and CDR2 SMNVEV (reference sequence). V gave up 6 bases and J gave up 0 bases; unmatched junction bases: 4. DNA for the CDR3: TGTGCCAGCAGCACGACAGGGGTTAGCAATCAGCCCCAGCATTTT. This codes for CASSTTGVSNQPQHF.

This clone was observed a few times. The J gene is TRBJ1-1, the V gene TRBV6-6; 7 bases line up with TRBD1. Germline-derived CDR1 and CDR2 are MNHNY and SVGAGI (reference sequence). After removal of 6 bases from V and 2 bases from J, the junction contained 6 bases not matched to a gene. The CDR3 sequence is 14 residues long. The CDR3: CASSVTGPNTEAFF. The DNA for the CDR3 is TGTGCCAGCAGCGTGACAGGGCCCAACACTGAAGCTTTCTTT.

The rearrangement uses TRBV6-5 and TRBJ2-7; possible D gene TRBD1, 5 bases. Germline loops: CDR1 MNHEY, CDR2 SVGAGI. Trimming took off 7 bases at V and 0 bases at J, with 16 bases between the two ends. This CDR3 has 15 residues. The CDR3 nucleotides read TGTGCCAGCAAAAATGCAGGGTTCAGCTCCTACGAGCAGTACTTC. Amino acids: CASKNAGFSSYEQYF.

There are a few counts of this clone. This rearrangement joins TRBV6-1 to TRBJ1-5; D gene unclear. This CDR3 has 18 amino acids. Trimming took off 0 bases at V and 2 bases at J, with 17 bases between the two ends. CDR1 and CDR2 from the germline V gene are MNHNS and SASEGT. This CDR3 is CASSEAGWGGVGNQPQHF. The CDR3 region has the DNA TGTGCCAGCAGTGAAGCGGGATGGGGAGGCGTGGGCAATCAGCCCCAGCATTTT.

The CDR3 reads CASRSAGNTIYF. The CDR3 coding sequence is TGTGCCAGTCGATCTGCGGGAAACACCATATATTTT. The chain uses TRBV27 and TRBJ1-3; D unresolved. The CDR3 is 12 residues long. The V gene's germline CDR1 is MNHEY and CDR2 SMNVEV (reference sequence). Trimming stripped 9 bases from V and 4 bases from J, with 10 bases between.

This chain uses TRBV2 with TRBJ2-3; D gene unclear. The CDR3 sequence is 14 residues long. Germline-derived CDR1 and CDR2 are SNHLY and FYNNEI. V lost 2 bases to trimming and J lost 1 base, with 7 bases between them. The CDR3 DNA reads TGTGCCAGCAGTGAAATAACAGGCACAGATACGCAGTATTTT. Encoded protein: CASSEITGTDTQYF.